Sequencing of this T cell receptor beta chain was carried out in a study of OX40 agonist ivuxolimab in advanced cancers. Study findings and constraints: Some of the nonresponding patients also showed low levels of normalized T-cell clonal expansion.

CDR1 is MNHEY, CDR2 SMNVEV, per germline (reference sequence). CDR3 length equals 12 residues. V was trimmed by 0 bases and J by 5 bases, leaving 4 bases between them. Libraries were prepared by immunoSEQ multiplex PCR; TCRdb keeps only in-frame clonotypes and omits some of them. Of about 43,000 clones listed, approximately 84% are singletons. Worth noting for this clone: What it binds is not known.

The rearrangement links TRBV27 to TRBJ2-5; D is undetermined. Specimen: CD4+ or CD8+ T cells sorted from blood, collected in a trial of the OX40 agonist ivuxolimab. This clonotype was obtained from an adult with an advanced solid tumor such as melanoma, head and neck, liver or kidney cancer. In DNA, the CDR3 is TGTGCCAGCAGTTTATCGGGGGAGACCCAGTACTTC. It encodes CASSLSGETQYF.